This paragraph covers one T cell receptor (beta chain) sequence. Antigen specificity is unknown. The sample has other DNA sequences that encode this CDR3 too. Germline assignment: CDR1 SGHRS and CDR2 YFSETQ. This CDR3 region has 13 residues. Trimming pared 0 bases from V and 4 bases from J, leaving 8 bases between. This entry belongs to a study of cytotoxic CD8 clonotypes in ibrutinib-treated CLL. Study outcomes and limitations: Clonality grew at ibrutinib response; at progression, it decreased back toward baseline. The times at which samples were taken varied between sustained-remission and progressing patients.

Generated by immunoSEQ multiplex PCR, the TCRdb table keeps only in-frame clones and is missing some. The sample holds 200,000 to 250,000 clones, about four fifths seen once. This TCR came from a human donor with chronic lymphocytic leukemia. Sequencing used PBMCs, obtained after 12 months of ibrutinib treatment. This chain joins TRBV5-1 and TRBJ2-7; D remains unclear. CDR3 coding DNA: TGCGCCAGCAGCTTGGTAACTGCTTACGAGCAGTACTTC. Its protein product is CASSLVTAYEQYF.